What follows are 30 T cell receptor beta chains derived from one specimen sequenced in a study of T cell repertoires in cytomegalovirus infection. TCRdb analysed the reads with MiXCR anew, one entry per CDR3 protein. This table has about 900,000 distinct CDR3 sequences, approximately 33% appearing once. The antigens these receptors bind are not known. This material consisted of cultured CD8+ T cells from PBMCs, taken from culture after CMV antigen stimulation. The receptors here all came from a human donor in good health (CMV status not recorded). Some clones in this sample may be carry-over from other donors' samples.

The CDR3 is CASSLGDRGQYNEQFF. CDR3 bases: TGTGCCAGCAGCTTAGGTGACAGGGGCCAATACAATGAGCAGTTCTTC. The J gene is TRBJ2-1, the V gene TRBV7-4; TRBD1 matches 8 bases. Germline loops: CDR1 SGHVT, CDR2 SQSDAQ. Germline trimming cut 1 base from V and 4 bases from J; bases unmatched to any gene: 6. The CDR3 extends over 16 amino acids.

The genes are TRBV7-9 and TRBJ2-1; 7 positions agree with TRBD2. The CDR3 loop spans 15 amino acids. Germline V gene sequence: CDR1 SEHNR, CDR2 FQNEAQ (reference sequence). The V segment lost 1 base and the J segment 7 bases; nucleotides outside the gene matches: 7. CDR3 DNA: TGTGCCAGCAGCTTAGAGTGGGGGGGAGGTAATGAGCAGTTCTTC. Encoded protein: CASSLEWGGGNEQFF.

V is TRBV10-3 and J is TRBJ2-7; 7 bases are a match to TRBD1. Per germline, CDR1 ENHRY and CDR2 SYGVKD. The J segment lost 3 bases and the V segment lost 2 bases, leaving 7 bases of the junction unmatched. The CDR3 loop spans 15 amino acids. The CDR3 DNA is TGTGCCATCAGTGAGGAAGGGACAGCTAACTACGAGCAGTACTTC. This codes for CAISEEGTANYEQYF.

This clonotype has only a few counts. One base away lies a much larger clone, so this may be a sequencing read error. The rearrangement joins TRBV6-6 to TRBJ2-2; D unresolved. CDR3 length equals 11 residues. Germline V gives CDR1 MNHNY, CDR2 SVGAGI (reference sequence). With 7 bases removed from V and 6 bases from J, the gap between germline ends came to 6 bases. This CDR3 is CASTYSGELFF. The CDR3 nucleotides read TGTGCCAGCACCTACTCCGGGGAGCTGTTTTTT.

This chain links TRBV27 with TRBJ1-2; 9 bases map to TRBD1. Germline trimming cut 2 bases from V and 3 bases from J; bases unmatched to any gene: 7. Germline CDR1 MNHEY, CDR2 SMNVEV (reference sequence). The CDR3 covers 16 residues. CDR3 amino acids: CASSLGGQGADYGYTF. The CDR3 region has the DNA TGTGCCAGCAGTTTAGGGGGACAGGGAGCGGACTATGGCTACACCTTC.

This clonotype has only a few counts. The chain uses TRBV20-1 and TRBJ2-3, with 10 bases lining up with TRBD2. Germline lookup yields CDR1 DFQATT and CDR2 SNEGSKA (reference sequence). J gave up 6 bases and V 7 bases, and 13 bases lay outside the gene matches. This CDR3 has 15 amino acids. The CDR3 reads CSVLPSGGTWDTQYF. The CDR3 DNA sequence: TGCAGTGTCCTCCCTAGCGGGGGCACTTGGGATACGCAGTATTTT.

The CDR3 region has the DNA TGTGCCAGCTCCCTAGGGACTAACAACTACAATGAGCAGTTCTTC. Translating gives CASSLGTNNYNEQFF. This chain joins TRBV7-6 and TRBJ2-1, with TRBD2 matching 7 bases. Germline CDR1 is SGHVS and CDR2 is FNYEAQ. The CDR3 runs to 15 residues. Trimming took 8 bases from V and 3 from J; bases not matched to a gene: 10.

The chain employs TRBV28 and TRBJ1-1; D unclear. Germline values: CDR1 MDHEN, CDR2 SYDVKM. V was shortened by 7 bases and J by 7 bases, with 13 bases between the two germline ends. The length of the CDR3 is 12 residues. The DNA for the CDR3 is TGTGCCAGCAAGGAGGGCGCGGATGAAGCTTTCTTT. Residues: CASKEGADEAFF.

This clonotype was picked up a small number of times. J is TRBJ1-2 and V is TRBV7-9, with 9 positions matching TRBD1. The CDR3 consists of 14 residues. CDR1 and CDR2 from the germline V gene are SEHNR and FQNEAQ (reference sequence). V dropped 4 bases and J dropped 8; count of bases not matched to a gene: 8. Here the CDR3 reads CASSSRTGDEGYTF. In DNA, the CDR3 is TGTGCCAGCAGCTCACGGACAGGGGATGAAGGCTACACCTTC.

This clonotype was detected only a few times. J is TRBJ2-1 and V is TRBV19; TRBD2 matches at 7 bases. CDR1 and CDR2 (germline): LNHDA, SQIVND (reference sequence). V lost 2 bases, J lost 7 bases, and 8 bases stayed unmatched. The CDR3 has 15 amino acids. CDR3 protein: CASSIFLGGRNEQFF. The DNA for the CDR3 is TGTGCCAGTAGTATATTCCTCGGGGGGAGGAATGAGCAGTTCTTC. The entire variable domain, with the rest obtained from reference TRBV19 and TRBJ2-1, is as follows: DGGITQSPKYLFRKEGQNVTLSCEQNLNHDAMYWYRQDPGQGLRLIYYSQIVNDFQKGDIAEGYSVSREKKESFPLTVTSAQKNPTAFYLCASSIFLGGRNEQFFGPGTRLTVL.

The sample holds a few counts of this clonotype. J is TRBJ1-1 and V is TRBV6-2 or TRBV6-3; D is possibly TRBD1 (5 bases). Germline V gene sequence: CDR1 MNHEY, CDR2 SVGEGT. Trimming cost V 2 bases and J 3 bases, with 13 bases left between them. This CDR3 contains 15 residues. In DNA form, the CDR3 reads TGTGCCAGCAGTTACGCAAGGTCCAGGGACACTGAAGCTTTCTTT. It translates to CASSYARSRDTEAFF.

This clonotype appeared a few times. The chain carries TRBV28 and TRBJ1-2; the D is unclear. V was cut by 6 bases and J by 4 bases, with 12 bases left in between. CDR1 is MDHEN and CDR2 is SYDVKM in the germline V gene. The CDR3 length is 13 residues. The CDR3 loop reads CASRAGRSYGYTF. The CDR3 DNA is TGTGCCAGCAGGGCCGGACGGAGCTATGGCTACACCTTC.

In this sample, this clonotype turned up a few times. CDR3 in amino acids: CAISEFRARDTEAFF. The CDR3 DNA sequence: TGTGCCATCAGTGAGTTCAGGGCTCGAGACACTGAAGCTTTCTTT. The V gene is TRBV10-3, the J gene TRBJ1-1; D is possibly TRBD1 (5 bases). The length of the CDR3 is 15 residues. The V gene's germline CDR1 is ENHRY and CDR2 SYGVKD. V lost 1 base, J lost 3 bases, and 12 bases lay in between.

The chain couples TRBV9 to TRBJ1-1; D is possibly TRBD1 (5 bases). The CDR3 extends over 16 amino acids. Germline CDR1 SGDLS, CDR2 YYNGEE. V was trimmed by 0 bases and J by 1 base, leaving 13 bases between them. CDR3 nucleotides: TGTGCCAGCAGCGTAGTTTTGGGGCATGAGAACACTGAAGCTTTCTTT. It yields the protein CASSVVLGHENTEAFF.

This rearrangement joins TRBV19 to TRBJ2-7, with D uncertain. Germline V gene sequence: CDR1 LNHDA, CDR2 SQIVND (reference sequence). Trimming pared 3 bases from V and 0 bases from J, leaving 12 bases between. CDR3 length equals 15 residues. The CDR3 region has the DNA TGTGCCAGTAGTATCGCCTGGGCCAGCTCCTACGAGCAGTACGTC. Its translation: CASSIAWASSYEQYV.

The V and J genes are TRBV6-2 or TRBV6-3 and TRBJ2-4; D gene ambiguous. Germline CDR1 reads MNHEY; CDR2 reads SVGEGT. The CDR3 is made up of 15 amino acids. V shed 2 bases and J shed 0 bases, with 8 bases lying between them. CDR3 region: CASSYANLAKNIQYF. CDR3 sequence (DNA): TGTGCCAGCAGTTACGCGAACCTAGCCAAAAACATTCAGTACTTC.

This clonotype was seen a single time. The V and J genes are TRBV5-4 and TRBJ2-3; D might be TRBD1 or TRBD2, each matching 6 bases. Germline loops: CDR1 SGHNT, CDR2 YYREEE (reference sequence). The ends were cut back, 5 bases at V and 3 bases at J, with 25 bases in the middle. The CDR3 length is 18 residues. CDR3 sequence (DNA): TGTGCCAGCAGTTTCCTTCTTGGGGGGCCGGGGGATACAGATACGCAGTATTTT. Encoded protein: CASSFLLGGPGDTDTQYF.

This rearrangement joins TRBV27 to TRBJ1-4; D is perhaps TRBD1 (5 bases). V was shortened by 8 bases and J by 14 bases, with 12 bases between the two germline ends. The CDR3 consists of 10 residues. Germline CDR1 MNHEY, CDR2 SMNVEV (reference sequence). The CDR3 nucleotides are TGTGCCAGCGGACATGGAAGGCTGTTTTTT. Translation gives CASGHGRLFF.

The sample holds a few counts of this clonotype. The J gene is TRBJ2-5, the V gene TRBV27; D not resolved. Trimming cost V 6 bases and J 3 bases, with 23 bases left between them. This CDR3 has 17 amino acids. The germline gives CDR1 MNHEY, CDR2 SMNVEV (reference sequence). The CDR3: CASSFTPPVDTEETQYF. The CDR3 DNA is TGTGCCAGCAGCTTCACCCCCCCCGTCGACACCGAAGAGACCCAGTACTTC.

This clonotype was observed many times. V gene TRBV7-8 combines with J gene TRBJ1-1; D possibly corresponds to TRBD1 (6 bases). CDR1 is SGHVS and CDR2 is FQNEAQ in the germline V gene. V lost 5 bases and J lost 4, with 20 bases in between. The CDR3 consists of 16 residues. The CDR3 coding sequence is TGTGCCAGCAGCGCAACAGGGTTGCCCCTGACCACTGAAGCTTTCTTT. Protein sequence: CASSATGLPLTTEAFF.

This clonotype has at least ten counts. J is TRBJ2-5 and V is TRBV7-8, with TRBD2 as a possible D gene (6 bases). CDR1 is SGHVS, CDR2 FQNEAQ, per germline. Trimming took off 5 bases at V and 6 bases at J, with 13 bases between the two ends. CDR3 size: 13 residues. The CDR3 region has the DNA TGTGCCAGCAGCAAGACTAGTGGAAAGACCCAGTACTTC. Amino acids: CASSKTSGKTQYF.

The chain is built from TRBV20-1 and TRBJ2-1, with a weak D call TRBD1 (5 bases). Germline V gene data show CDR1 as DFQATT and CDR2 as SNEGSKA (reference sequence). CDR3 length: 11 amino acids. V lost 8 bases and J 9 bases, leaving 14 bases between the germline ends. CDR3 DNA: TGCAGTTGGCGGCAGGGCGGTGAGCAGTTCTTC. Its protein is CSWRQGGEQFF.

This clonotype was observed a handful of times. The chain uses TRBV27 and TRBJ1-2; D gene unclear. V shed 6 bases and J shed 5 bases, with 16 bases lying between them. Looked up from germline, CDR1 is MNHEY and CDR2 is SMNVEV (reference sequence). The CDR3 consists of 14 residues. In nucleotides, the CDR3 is TGTGCCAGCAGCGGTTCTCCCCTTCGATATGGCTACACCTTC. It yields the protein CASSGSPLRYGYTF.

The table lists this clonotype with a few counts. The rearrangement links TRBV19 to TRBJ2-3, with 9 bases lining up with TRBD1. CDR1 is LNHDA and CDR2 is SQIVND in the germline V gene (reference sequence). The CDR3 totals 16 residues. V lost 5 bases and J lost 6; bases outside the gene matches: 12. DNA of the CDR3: TGTGCCAGTAGTCCCCGGGACAGGGAGATCGGTGATACGCAGTATTTT. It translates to CASSPRDREIGDTQYF.

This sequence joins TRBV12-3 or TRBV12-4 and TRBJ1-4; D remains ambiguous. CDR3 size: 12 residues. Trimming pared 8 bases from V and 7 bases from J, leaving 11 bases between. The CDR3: CASGRSGEKLFF. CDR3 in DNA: TGTGCCAGCGGGAGGTCGGGTGAAAAACTGTTTTTT.

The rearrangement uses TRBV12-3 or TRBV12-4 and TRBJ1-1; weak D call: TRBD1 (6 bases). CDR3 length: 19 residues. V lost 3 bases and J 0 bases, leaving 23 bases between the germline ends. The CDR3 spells CASSFPLGGVGGVNTEAFF. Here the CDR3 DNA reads TGTGCCAGCAGTTTCCCCTTAGGGGGTGTTGGTGGGGTGAACACTGAAGCTTTCTTT.

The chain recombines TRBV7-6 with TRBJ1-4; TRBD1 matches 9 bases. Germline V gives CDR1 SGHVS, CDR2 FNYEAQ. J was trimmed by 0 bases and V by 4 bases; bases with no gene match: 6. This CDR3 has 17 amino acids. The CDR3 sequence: CASSSDRGGATNEKLFF. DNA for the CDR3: TGTGCCAGCAGCTCAGACAGGGGGGGGGCAACTAATGAAAAACTGTTTTTT.

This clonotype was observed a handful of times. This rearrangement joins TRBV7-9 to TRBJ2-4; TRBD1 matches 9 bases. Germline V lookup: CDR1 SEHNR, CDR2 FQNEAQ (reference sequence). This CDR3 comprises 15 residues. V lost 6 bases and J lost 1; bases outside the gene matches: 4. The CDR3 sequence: CASSLTGGAKNIQYF. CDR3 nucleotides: TGTGCCAGCAGTCTCACAGGGGGCGCCAAAAACATTCAGTACTTC.

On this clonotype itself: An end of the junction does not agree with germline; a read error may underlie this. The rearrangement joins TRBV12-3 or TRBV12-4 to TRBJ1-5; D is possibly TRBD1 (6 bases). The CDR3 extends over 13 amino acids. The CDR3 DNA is TGTGCCGGCAGTCTGGGCGGGGGCCAGCCCCAGCATTTT. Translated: CAGSLGGGQPQHF.

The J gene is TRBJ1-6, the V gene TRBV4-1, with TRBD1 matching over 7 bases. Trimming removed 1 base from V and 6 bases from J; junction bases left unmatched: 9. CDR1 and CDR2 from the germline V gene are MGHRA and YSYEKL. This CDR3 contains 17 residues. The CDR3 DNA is TGCGCCAGCAGCCAAGTCCCCGGGACAGACCTTAATTCACCCCTCCACTTT. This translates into CASSQVPGTDLNSPLHF.